These T cell receptor beta chains were read from a single sample in a study of shared clonotypes between healthy human individuals. Profiling relied on immunoSEQ multiplex PCR, and the TCRdb table lists in-frame clones only, not all of them. The sample yields roughly 2 million clones, approximately 94% seen once. Sequencing was done on a sample of naive CD4+ T cells sorted from blood. These receptors were taken from a man between 18 and 29 years old in good health. Both conserved end residues are part of each CDR3. Fields, in order: V gene, J gene, D gene, clone size, CDR3 DNA, CDR3 protein. D genes are given only for firm matches. Clone size is stated in some rows and not others, as once, few, many or a class when expanded.

TRBV18	TRBJ2-7	NA	NA	TGTGCCAGCTCACCCGCGCAAGGGGGGGCCTACGAGCAGTACTTC	CASSPAQGGAYEQYF
TRBV10-3	TRBJ2-7	NA	NA	TGTGCCATCAGTGACGGGCTGACAACCTACGAGCAGTACTTC	CAISDGLTTYEQYF
TRBV28	TRBJ2-7	TRBD1	NA	TGTGCCAGCAGCCTCAATAGGTGGACCGGGACAGGGGTCTACGAGCAGTACTTC	CASSLNRWTGTGVYEQYF
TRBV28	TRBJ2-7	NA	NA	TGTGCCAGCAGTTTTCCGAGTCCGGGGGCAGGGTACGAGCAGTACTTC	CASSFPSPGAGYEQYF
TRBV5-1	TRBJ2-7	NA	NA	TGCGCCAGCAGCTTGGCGGCTGACCCCTACGAGCAGTACTTC	CASSLAADPYEQYF
TRBV6-5	TRBJ2-7	TRBD2	NA	TGTGCCAGCAGTCGGGGACTAGCGGGAGAAGAGCAGTACTTC	CASSRGLAGEEQYF
TRBV9	TRBJ2-2	NA	NA	TGTGCCAGCAGCGTAGTGGAGGGCAACACCGGGGAGCTGTTTTTT	CASSVVEGNTGELFF
TRBV7-8	TRBJ1-2	NA	NA	TGTGCCAGCAGTCCGGGACCCCCGGCCTATGGCTACACCTTC	CASSPGPPAYGYTF
TRBV10-3	TRBJ1-2	NA	NA	TGTGCCATCAGTGAGTCAGGCGGAAACTATGGCTACACCTTC	CAISESGGNYGYTF
TRBV5-5	TRBJ2-3	TRBD1	NA	TGTGCCAGCAGCTTAACCCCGGGACAGGGGACAGATACGCAGTATTTT	CASSLTPGQGTDTQYF
TRBV10-3	TRBJ1-1	NA	once	TGTGCCATCAGTACAGCCGGAGGTGACACTGAAGCTTTCTTT	CAISTAGGDTEAFF
TRBV7-3	TRBJ2-2	NA	NA	TGTGCCAGCAGCCCCTCGTATAATACCGGGGAGCTGTTTTTT	CASSPSYNTGELFF
TRBV15	TRBJ2-2	NA	NA	TGTGCCACCAGCCTCGGGCCAGGGAAGGGCACCGGGGAGCTGTTTTTT	CATSLGPGKGTGELFF
TRBV28	TRBJ1-3	NA	NA	TGTGCCAGCAGAAAGACAGCCGCTGGAAACACCATATATTTT	CASRKTAAGNTIYF
TRBV7-2	TRBJ2-7	NA	NA	TGTGCCAGCAGCTTAGAATCTGGGGGCATCTCCTACGAGCAGTACTTC	CASSLESGGISYEQYF
TRBV6-1	TRBJ1-1	NA	NA	TGTGCCAGCAGTGAAGCGCAGTTTGGGAACACTGAAGCTTTCTTT	CASSEAQFGNTEAFF
TRBV10-3	TRBJ2-7	NA	NA	TGTGCCATCAGAGGGGACTACGAGCAGTACTTC	CAIRGDYEQYF
TRBV7-9	TRBJ2-7	NA	once	TGTGCCAGCTCCTACCAATACGAGCAGTACTTC	CASSYQYEQYF
TRBV7-3	TRBJ2-1	NA	NA	TGTGCCAGCAGCTATGAGGCCGGGGGATGGAATGAGCAGTTCTTC	CASSYEAGGWNEQFF
TRBV6-1	TRBJ2-7	NA	NA	TGTGCCAGCAGTAAGACGGGGTTGTACGAGCAGTACTTC	CASSKTGLYEQYF
TRBV6-5	TRBJ2-7	NA	NA	TGTGCCAGCAGTTCGGGTGTCCTCGAGTACGAGCAGTACTTC	CASSSGVLEYEQYF
TRBV2	TRBJ2-5	TRBD2	NA	TGTGCCAGCAGTACGGGACTAGCGGGGGGGACCCAGTACTTC	CASSTGLAGGTQYF
TRBV6-6	TRBJ2-7	TRBD2	NA	TGTGCCAGCAGTCAAGCGGGGGGCTCGTACGAGCAGTACTTC	CASSQAGGSYEQYF
TRBV21-1	TRBJ2-7	NA	NA	TGTGCCAGCAGAACCCGGCGGGAGCTTAAAAGGTGGGACGAGCAGTACTTC	CASRTRRELKRWDEQYF
TRBV5-1	TRBJ1-3	NA	NA	TGCGCCAGCAGCCGATCGGGGGACTCTGGAAACACCATATATTTT	CASSRSGDSGNTIYF
TRBV2	TRBJ1-1	NA	NA	TGTGCCAGCAGCCCGGACGGGAACACTGAAGCTTTCTTT	CASSPDGNTEAFF
TRBV18	TRBJ2-7	TRBD1	NA	TGTGCCAGCTCCCAGAGGACAGGGAGTACCTACGAGCAGTACTTC	CASSQRTGSTYEQYF
TRBV10-3	TRBJ2-6	NA	NA	TGTGCCATCAGTGGCACGGGGTTCGCTGGGGCCAACGTCCTGACTTTC	CAISGTGFAGANVLTF
TRBV5-1	TRBJ2-5	NA	once	TGCGCCAGCAGCTTGATCCAAGAGACCCAGTACTTC	CASSLIQETQYF
TRBV5-1	TRBJ2-7	NA	NA	TGCGCCAGCAGCTTGGAGGGCGAGCAGTACTTC	CASSLEGEQYF
TRBV11-2	TRBJ1-2	NA	NA	TGTGCCAGCAGCTTCCTGACAGGAGGCTACACCTTC	CASSFLTGGYTF
TRBV4-1	TRBJ2-2	NA	NA	TGCGCCAGCAGCCAAGAGCCAGGACCTAACACCGGGGAGCTGTTTTTT	CASSQEPGPNTGELFF
TRBV6-5	TRBJ1-5	NA	NA	TGTGCCAGCAGAGTCCGGGACAATCAGCCCCAGCATTTT	CASRVRDNQPQHF
TRBV7-8	TRBJ2-5	TRBD1	NA	TGTGCCAGCAGCAAGGGACAGTTTGCAGAGACCCAGTACTTC	CASSKGQFAETQYF
TRBV29-1	TRBJ1-3	NA	NA	TGCAGCGTCGATCTTGGGGGGACTGGAAACACCATATATTTT	CSVDLGGTGNTIYF
TRBV5-4	TRBJ1-2	NA	NA	TGTGCCAGCAGCCCTGTTCTAGGAGCTAACTATGGCTACACCTTC	CASSPVLGANYGYTF
TRBV7-2	TRBJ2-7	NA	NA	TGTGCCAGCAGCTTAGGGTCGGGATCGTACGAGCAGTACTTC	CASSLGSGSYEQYF
TRBV28	TRBJ1-2	NA	NA	TGTGCCAGCAGTTTAGAACAGATAGATAACTATGGCTACACCTTC	CASSLEQIDNYGYTF
TRBV7-9	TRBJ2-3	NA	NA	TGTGCCAGCAGCCCGCCGGGACGCAGCACAGATACGCAGTATTTT	CASSPPGRSTDTQYF
TRBV6-5	TRBJ2-7	TRBD1	NA	TGTGCCAGCAGTGGACAGGGATGGACTTCCGAGCAGTACTTC	CASSGQGWTSEQYF
TRBV5-1	TRBJ1-6	NA	once	TGCGCCAGCCGAATCCAGGAATCACCCCTCCACTTT	CASRIQESPLHF
TRBV7-2	TRBJ2-7	NA	NA	TGTGCCAGCAGCTTAGGGGCCAGGGGTCCCTACGAGCAGTACTTC	CASSLGARGPYEQYF
TRBV2	TRBJ1-6	TRBD1	NA	TGTGCCAGCAGCGCTCCCGGGACAGGATATAATTCACCCCTCCACTTT	CASSAPGTGYNSPLHF
TRBV2	TRBJ2-3	TRBD1	NA	TGTGCCAGCAGTACCGACCTGGACAGGGGAAGCACAGATACGCAGTATTTT	CASSTDLDRGSTDTQYF
TRBV30	TRBJ2-2	NA	NA	TGTGCCTGGAGTGAGAATTTGGCCACCGGGGAGCTGTTTTTT	CAWSENLATGELFF
TRBV30	TRBJ1-2	NA	NA	TGTGCCTGGAGTGTACTGTCAGAGGGGCTTGGGGGCTACACCTTC	CAWSVLSEGLGGYTF
TRBV6-1	TRBJ1-5	NA	few	TGTGCCAGCAGTACCGACAGTGGTAGCAATCAGCCCCAGCATTTT	CASSTDSGSNQPQHF
TRBV7-8	TRBJ2-3	NA	NA	TGTGCCAGCAGCTTAATCCCAGATACGCAGTATTTT	CASSLIPDTQYF
TRBV5-1	TRBJ2-5	TRBD1	NA	TGCGCCAGCAGCCCCGGGACAGGGGGCATGGAGACCCAGTACTTC	CASSPGTGGMETQYF
TRBV7-9	TRBJ2-5	TRBD2	NA	TGTGCCAGCAGCTTAGCGTCGGGTAGCGGGGGGGCCCAGTACTTC	CASSLASGSGGAQYF
TRBV30	TRBJ1-5	TRBD1	few	TGTGCCTGGAGTCAGGGGGCCTCGCAAAATCAGCCCCAGCATTTT	CAWSQGASQNQPQHF
TRBV19	TRBJ2-2	NA	NA	TGTGCCAGTAGTACTCCTGAGGGAATCACCGGGGAGCTGTTTTTT	CASSTPEGITGELFF
TRBV5-1	TRBJ2-7	TRBD1	NA	TGCGCCAGCAGCTTGGAGGGCGTGGGACAGGGGGCGCGAGAGCAGTACTTC	CASSLEGVGQGAREQYF
TRBV5-1	TRBJ1-4	TRBD1	NA	TGCGCCAGCAGCTCAGGGACAGGTGGGAAGGAAAAACTGTTTTTT	CASSSGTGGKEKLFF
TRBV6-1	TRBJ2-7	TRBD2	NA	TGTGCCAGCAGTGCGTTGACTAGCGGGGATGCCTACGAGCAGTACTTC	CASSALTSGDAYEQYF
TRBV18	TRBJ2-1	TRBD1	NA	TGTGCCAGCTCACCACAGGACAGGGGGTCCAATGAGCAGTTCTTC	CASSPQDRGSNEQFF
TRBV2	TRBJ2-1	NA	NA	TGTGCCAGCGGACGGGACCTATACAATGAGCAGTTCTTC	CASGRDLYNEQFF
TRBV25-1	TRBJ2-1	TRBD2	NA	TGTGCCAGCCGAAGCGGGAGGCCCGTCCATGAGCAGTTCTTC	CASRSGRPVHEQFF